A single sample gave rise to the 24 T cell receptor beta chains below, sequenced in a study of CD8 T cells in ankylosing spondylitis. TCRdb recomputed calls from the 5' RACE reads with MiXCR, one row per CDR3 protein. The repertoire holds about 130,000 distinct CDR3 sequences, with over 9.5% as singletons. Sequencing was carried out using blood, either unsorted or a sorted T cell fraction (not recorded which). Receptors originate from a female donor with ankylosing spondylitis or in good health (not recorded which).

This clonotype has a count of ten or more. The rearrangement links TRBV5-1 to TRBJ2-5; possibly TRBD2 for D (7 bases). CDR3 length: 16 amino acids. Between the trimmed V and J ends, which lost 1 base and 7 bases, there was a span of 20 bases. Germline assignment: CDR1 SGHRS and CDR2 YFSETQ. In nucleotides, the CDR3 is TGCGCCAGCAGCTTGATAGCTAGGGGGACTACTTCGACCCAGTACTTC. Translated, it gives CASSLIARGTTSTQYF.

This clonotype was counted many times. V usage is TRBV20-1 and J usage is TRBJ2-3; 7 bases agree with TRBD1. The CDR3 has 14 residues. CDR1 and CDR2 from the germline V gene are DFQATT and SNEGSKA (reference sequence). Trimming cost V 3 bases and J 3 bases; bases outside gene matches: 6. The CDR3 region is CSASRGGQTDTQYF. The CDR3 DNA reads as TGCAGTGCTAGTAGAGGGGGCCAAACAGATACGCAGTATTTT.

This clonotype was observed many times. The chain uses TRBV28 and TRBJ2-5, with D hard to call. Trimming took off 7 bases at V and 1 base at J, with 7 bases between the two ends. The CDR3 length is 12 residues. The germline V gene has CDR1 MDHEN and CDR2 SYDVKM. The chain's CDR3 is CASKRAQETQYF. CDR3 sequence (DNA): TGTGCCAGCAAAAGGGCCCAAGAGACCCAGTACTTC.

This clonotype appeared many times. V usage is TRBV19 and J usage is TRBJ2-1; D unresolved. CDR1 is LNHDA and CDR2 is SQIVND in the germline V gene (reference sequence). The length of the CDR3 is 13 residues. V shed 5 bases and J shed 8 bases, with 13 bases lying between them. CDR3 bases: TGTGCCAGTAGTCCCCGGCCTAGGGATGAGCAGTTCTTC. Its protein is CASSPRPRDEQFF.

Many counts were recorded for this clonotype. The genes are TRBV7-8 and TRBJ2-2; TRBD2 aligns across 8 bases. This CDR3 is built from 16 residues. The ends lost 0 bases at V and 8 bases at J; junction bases unmatched: 8. Germline lookup yields CDR1 SGHVS and CDR2 FQNEAQ. The CDR3 nucleotides read TGTGCCAGCAGCTTAGCGATCGGGAGGGCCTGGGGGGAGCTGTTTTTT. Protein product: CASSLAIGRAWGELFF.

This clonotype showed up many times. The genes are TRBV13 and TRBJ2-5; 8 bases match TRBD2. In germline, CDR1 is PRHDT, CDR2 FYEKMQ (reference sequence). The CDR3 covers 14 residues. Losses at the gene ends were 5 bases for V and 5 bases for J; bases not matched to a gene: 7. CDR3: CASSLSGMGETQYF. DNA of the CDR3: TGTGCCAGCAGCCTTAGCGGGATGGGGGAGACCCAGTACTTC.

This clonotype appeared many times. The chain employs TRBV20-1 and TRBJ2-7; 10 bases align to TRBD1. The CDR3 runs to 15 residues. With V trimmed by 3 bases and J by 8 bases, 13 bases remained unmatched. Germline CDR1 and CDR2: DFQATT and SNEGSKA (reference sequence). Here the CDR3 reads CSASATGQGSYQQYF. DNA of the CDR3: TGCAGTGCTAGCGCGACGGGACAGGGGAGTTATCAGCAGTACTTC.

This clonotype was counted many times. V and J are TRBV6-5 and TRBJ2-7, with D possibly matching TRBD2 (6 bases). This CDR3 has 14 residues. The germline V and J ends were trimmed by 2 bases and 6 bases, with 14 bases remaining between them. CDR1 and CDR2 from the germline V gene are MNHEY and SVGAGI. The CDR3 DNA follows: TGTGCCAGCAGTTACGGGAGGCACCTGGGCGAGCAGTACTTC. Its translation: CASSYGRHLGEQYF.

This clonotype was found many times. This chain connects TRBV5-4 to TRBJ2-1, with D perhaps TRBD2 (6 bases). With 7 bases removed from V and 1 base from J, the gap between germline ends came to 15 bases. The CDR3 totals 15 residues. The germline V gene encodes CDR1 SGHNT and CDR2 YYREEE (reference sequence). DNA of the CDR3: TGTGCCAGCCGGTTTGGCGGGATATCCTACAATGAGCAGTTCTTC. This gives the protein CASRFGGISYNEQFF.

This clonotype was seen many times. The chain combines TRBV20-1 with TRBJ2-3, with TRBD1 matching 10 bases. This CDR3 spans 16 amino acids. V shed 6 bases and J 1 base; nucleotides not matched to a gene: 10. Germline V lookup: CDR1 DFQATT, CDR2 SNEGSKA (reference sequence). This chain's CDR3 is CSANPAGTGGTDTQYF. CDR3 bases: TGCAGTGCCAATCCCGCAGGGACAGGGGGCACAGATACGCAGTATTTT.

This clonotype was counted at least ten times. The chain employs TRBV7-2 and TRBJ1-1; 8 bases line up with TRBD1. This CDR3 has 15 residues. Germline values: CDR1 SGHTA, CDR2 FQGNSA. The ends lost 4 bases at V and 1 base at J; junction bases unmatched: 5. In DNA, the CDR3 is TGTGCCAGCAGCTCGCCGGACAGGGCGAACACTGAAGCTTTCTTT. Encoded protein: CASSSPDRANTEAFF.

This clonotype was seen many times. V gene TRBV12-3 or TRBV12-4 combines with J gene TRBJ2-2; D remains unclear. CDR3 length: 13 residues. Trimming took off 5 bases at V and 4 bases at J, with 8 bases between the two ends. The CDR3 protein is CASSADTTGELFF. The CDR3 bases are TGTGCCAGCAGTGCCGACACCACCGGGGAGCTGTTTTTT.

The chain carries TRBV12-3 or TRBV12-4 and TRBJ2-7; D tentatively reads TRBD1 or TRBD2 (5 bases each). The CDR3 loop spans 15 amino acids. V gave up 8 bases and J gave up 2 bases, with 19 bases separating them. The CDR3 here is CASGPTGTRTYEQYF. The CDR3, as DNA: TGTGCCAGCGGCCCGACTGGGACCCGTACCTACGAGCAGTACTTC.

This clonotype was counted ten times or more. The chain carries TRBV7-6 and TRBJ2-1; maybe TRBD1 (5 bases). The CDR3 loop spans 14 amino acids. V shed 5 bases and J shed 3 bases, with 11 bases lying between them. The germline CDR1 and CDR2 sequences are SGHVS and FNYEAQ. CDR3 region: CASSPRQIYNEQFF. Written as DNA, the CDR3 is TGTGCCAGCAGCCCCCGACAGATCTACAATGAGCAGTTCTTC. Variable domain in full (rest from reference TRBV7-6 and TRBJ2-1): GAGVSQSPRYKVTKRGQDVALRCDPISGHVSLYWYRQALGQGPEFLTYFNYEAQQDKSGLPNDRFSAERPEGSISTLTIQRTEQRDSAMYRCASSPRQIYNEQFFGPGTRLTVL.

The rearrangement joins TRBV18 to TRBJ2-7; no definite D call. This CDR3 is built from 14 residues. V was pared by 2 bases and J by 4 bases, with 12 bases between. CDR1 and CDR2 from the germline V gene are KGHSH and LQKENI. The CDR3 DNA is TGTGCCAGCTCACCAGGACGGTCGGTGTACGAGCAGTACTTC. Translation gives CASSPGRSVYEQYF.

The chain joins TRBV28 to TRBJ2-5; TRBD1 aligns across 10 bases. The V gene's germline CDR1 is MDHEN and CDR2 SYDVKM. V lost 7 bases and J lost 5; bases outside the gene matches: 7. CDR3 size: 14 residues. CDR3: CASISGQGVETQYF. CDR3 nucleotides: TGTGCCAGCATCTCTGGACAGGGGGTCGAGACCCAGTACTTC.

Many counts were recorded for this clonotype. J is TRBJ1-2 and V is TRBV28; TRBD1 matches at 7 bases. Germline-derived CDR1 and CDR2 are MDHEN and SYDVKM. This CDR3 has 13 residues. With 10 bases clipped from V and 4 bases from J, the junction kept 9 bases outside the gene matches. CDR3 loop: CATVTGRGYGYTF. The CDR3 DNA reads as TGTGCCACCGTGACAGGGCGAGGCTATGGCTACACCTTC.

This clonotype occurred many times. The genes are TRBV29-1 and TRBJ1-1; D gene unclear. Germline lookup yields CDR1 SQVTM and CDR2 ANQGSEA. V was cut by 2 bases and J by 7 bases, with 8 bases left in between. The CDR3 loop spans 11 amino acids. The CDR3 reads CSVEWVFEAFF. DNA of the CDR3: TGCAGCGTTGAATGGGTTTTTGAAGCTTTCTTT.

This clonotype was observed many times. This chain links TRBV5-1 with TRBJ2-3; TRBD2 matches 7 bases. Germline V CDR1 and CDR2: SGHRS, YFSETQ. The CDR3 loop spans 16 amino acids. V was pared by 0 bases and J by 3 bases, with 7 bases of the junction left unmatched. CDR3: CASSLAAGRRTDTQYF. Written as DNA, the CDR3 is TGCGCCAGCAGCTTGGCAGCGGGAAGGAGGACAGATACGCAGTATTTT.

This clonotype occurred many times. The chain couples TRBV2 to TRBJ1-6; TRBD1 agrees at 7 bases. Germline trimming cut 3 bases from V and 18 bases from J; bases unmatched to any gene: 11. The CDR3 runs to 13 residues. CDR1 and CDR2 (germline): SNHLY, FYNNEI. The CDR3 here is CASSDRQGGSPHF. Here the CDR3 DNA reads TGTGCCAGCAGTGACCGACAGGGAGGGTCGCCCCACTTT.

Ten or more counts support this clonotype. V is TRBV28 and J is TRBJ1-6; 7 nucleotides match TRBD1. The CDR3 extends over 13 amino acids. Germline CDR1 reads MDHEN; CDR2 reads SYDVKM. V was pared by 6 bases and J by 7 bases, with 3 bases of the junction left unmatched. CDR3 in amino acids: CASRQGNNSPLHF. The CDR3 DNA sequence: TGTGCCAGCAGACAGGGGAACAATTCACCCCTCCACTTT.

This clonotype turned up a few times. V usage is TRBV18 and J usage is TRBJ1-1; D is uncertain. The CDR3 extends over 14 amino acids. With 4 bases removed from V and 0 bases from J, the gap between germline ends came to 9 bases. Germline V gene sequence: CDR1 KGHSH, CDR2 LQKENI. CDR3 in DNA: TGTGCCAGCTCACTGGCAGCCATGAACACTGAAGCTTTCTTT. Encoded protein: CASSLAAMNTEAFF. The full variable domain, its missing parts supplied by reference TRBV18 and TRBJ1-1, is NAGVMQNPRHLVRRRGQEARLRCSPMKGHSHVYWYRQLPEEGLKFMVYLQKENIIDESGMPKERFSAEFPKEGPSILRIQQVVRGDSAAYFCASSLAAMNTEAFFGQGTRLTVV.

This clonotype was found a few times. The J gene is TRBJ2-5, the V gene TRBV23-1; possible D gene TRBD1, 6 bases. Being an ORF, TRBV23-1 has a function that is uncertain. This CDR3 has 15 amino acids. V was shortened by 6 bases and J by 1 base, with 15 bases between the two germline ends. CDR3 sequence: CASRIFGTIQETQYF. The CDR3 DNA reads TGCGCCAGCAGGATTTTCGGGACAATCCAAGAGACCCAGTACTTC.

This clonotype came up many times. The CDR3 DNA follows: TGTGCCAGCAGCTTAGAGGAGGGTCAGCCCCAGCATTTT. Its protein product is CASSLEEGQPQHF. The gene calls are TRBV7-2 and TRBJ1-5; D is unresolved. CDR3 size: 13 residues. Germline CDR1 reads SGHTA; CDR2 reads FQGNSA. Deletions cut 1 base from V and 6 bases from J, with 7 bases between.